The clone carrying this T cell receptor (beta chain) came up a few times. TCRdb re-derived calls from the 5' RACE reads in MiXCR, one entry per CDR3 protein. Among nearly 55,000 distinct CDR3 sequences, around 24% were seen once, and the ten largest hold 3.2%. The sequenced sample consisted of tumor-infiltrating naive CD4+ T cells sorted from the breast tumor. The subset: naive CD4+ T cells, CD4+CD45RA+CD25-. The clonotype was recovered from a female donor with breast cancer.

In DNA, the CDR3 is TGTGCCAGCAGTCCCGGGACGGGGAATGAGCAGTTCTTC. Its protein is CASSPGTGNEQFF. The chain has TRBV12-3 or TRBV12-4 and TRBJ2-1; D may match TRBD1 or TRBD2 (5 bases each). Trimming took 5 bases from V and 7 from J, leaving 12 bases between them. This CDR3 spans 13 amino acids.